This T cell receptor beta chain is drawn from a study of T cell repertoires in cytomegalovirus infection (dated by TCRdb to the late 2010s). As for the study more broadly: Peptide stimulations targeted recently identified HLA-C-restricted CMV epitopes, whose presentation resists viral immunomodulation, together with well-studied HLA-B-restricted epitopes. Donor HLA type was relevant to the analysis, as public TCR beta signatures indicated carriage of CMV infection together with the matching HLA type.

The sample was run on an Illumina HiSeq 1500. The public sequencing data were trimmed at Q25 with fastp and processed into clonotypes with MiXCR by TCRdb, which kept only in-frame beta chains. Each entry merges the rows of one CDR3 protein and shows their most common DNA and genes. This sample gives 700,000 to 850,000 distinct CDR3 sequences in total; approximately 32% of them show up just once. The top ten constitute 9.5% to 15% of the sample. Findings and caveats that apply to the study as a whole: In the ex vivo response, HLA-C-restricted CMV-specific TCR beta clonotypes were dominant, and in two of eight donors the single most frequent clonotype came from this HLA-C-restricted group. Cumulative frequency of public TCR beta family members discriminated carriers of CMV infection plus the relevant HLA type in this cohort and an independent approximately 350-donor cohort.

Explained via the paper, the treatment or condition label denotes: in vitro stimulation with specific CMV peptide epitopes to enrich CMV-specific T cells. In regard to this clonotype: Its antigen is currently not known. Base qualities are not at hand, and no much larger clone is one base apart.

In the germline V gene, CDR1 corresponds to SGHTA and CDR2 to FQGTGA. At the junction V is shortened by 8 bases and J by 5 bases; bases outside the gene matches: 7. The CDR3, from cysteine to phenylalanine, totals 13 residues. Only the CDR3 DNA is retained, 39 bases long and in frame from the first base. The chain is made from TRBV7-3 and TRBJ1-2, and 8 junction bases match TRBD1. This receptor was obtained from a human donor in good health (CMV status not recorded). Some clones in this sample may be carry-over from other donors' samples. Sample: cultured CD8+ T cells from PBMCs, taken from culture after CMV antigen stimulation. The DNA is TGTGCCAGCGCCGCACAGGGGGAATATGGCTACACCTTC. This encodes CASAAQGEYGYTF.